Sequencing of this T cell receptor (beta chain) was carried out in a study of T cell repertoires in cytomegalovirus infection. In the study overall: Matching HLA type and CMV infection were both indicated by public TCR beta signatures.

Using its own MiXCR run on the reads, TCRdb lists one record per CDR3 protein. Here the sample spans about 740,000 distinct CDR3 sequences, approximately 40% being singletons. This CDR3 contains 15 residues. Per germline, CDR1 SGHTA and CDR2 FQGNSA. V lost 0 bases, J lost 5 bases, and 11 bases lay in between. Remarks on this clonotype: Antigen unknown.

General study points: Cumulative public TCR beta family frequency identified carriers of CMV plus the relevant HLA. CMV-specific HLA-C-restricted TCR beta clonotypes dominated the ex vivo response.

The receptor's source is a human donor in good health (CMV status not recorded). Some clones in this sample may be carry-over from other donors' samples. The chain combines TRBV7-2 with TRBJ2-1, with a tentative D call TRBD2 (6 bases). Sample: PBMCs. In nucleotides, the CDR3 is TGTGCCAGCAGCTTAGCCGGGAGAAACGACAATGAGCAGTTCTTC. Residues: CASSLAGRNDNEQFF.